The 31 T cell receptor beta chains reported below all come from one sample, sequenced in a study of Ad26.COV2.S vaccination and SARS-CoV-2 variants. Some clones are missing from TCRdb's copy, which holds only in-frame ones; the method was immunoSEQ multiplex PCR. The table lists 300,000 to 400,000 clones, 87% of them singletons. As for treatment: 19 received Ad26.COV2.S at low or high dose, single or two shots; 5 received placebo; per-sample allocation not given. Material that was analyzed had been drawn on day 63 after the first vaccine or placebo injection. The sequencing here drew on peripheral blood, taken in a trial of Ad26.COV2.S vaccine versus placebo. Every receptor here comes from a person between 18 and 65 years old who received the Ad26.COV2.S COVID-19 vaccine or a placebo.

The chain carries TRBV4-2 and TRBJ2-5; D unclear. The germline CDR1 and CDR2 sequences are LGHNA and YNFKEQ. This CDR3 is 17 amino acids long. The V gene lost 3 bases and the J gene lost 2 bases, with 19 bases spanning the gap. CDR3 nucleotides: TGTGCCAGCAGCCATCTCCAGGTAGGGCGCCGACAAGAGACCCAGTACTTC. Its translation is CASSHLQVGRRQETQYF.

The CDR3 DNA follows: TGTGCCTGGACGTCCGGGGGTAGAGAGACCCAGTACTTC. Translating gives CAWTSGGRETQYF. This chain joins TRBV30 and TRBJ2-5, with D possibly being TRBD2 (6 bases). The CDR3 sequence is 13 residues long. V gave up 4 bases and J gave up 4 bases, with 13 bases separating them. CDR1 and CDR2 (germline): GTSNPN, SVGIG (reference sequence). The whole variable domain, remainder taken from reference TRBV30 and TRBJ2-5, is SQTIHQWPATLVQPVGSPLSLECTVEGTSNPNLYWYRQAAGRGLQLLFYSVGIGQISSEVPQNLSASRPQDRQFILSSKKLLLSDSGFYLCAWTSGGRETQYFGPGTRLLVL.

The genes are TRBV7-8 and TRBJ2-3; weak D call: TRBD1 (6 bases). CDR1 SGHVS and CDR2 FQNEAQ come from the germline V gene. This CDR3 region has 16 residues. V was clipped by 1 base and J by 2 bases, with 13 bases between them. CDR3 DNA: TGTGCCAGCAGCTTAGGGGGGCCAGGGACCACAGATACGCAGTATTTT. This encodes CASSLGGPGTTDTQYF.

This chain links TRBV5-1 with TRBJ1-1, with D perhaps matching TRBD1 (5 bases). V was trimmed by 6 bases and J by 10 bases, leaving 13 bases between them. Germline V CDR1 and CDR2: SGHRS, YFSETQ. CDR3 length equals 11 residues. CDR3 DNA sequence: TGCGCCAGCACCGGGGCTCGTGTAGCTTTCTTT. It yields the protein CASTGARVAFF.

The gene calls are TRBV27 and TRBJ1-2; the D gene is possibly TRBD1 (5 bases). This CDR3 comprises 13 residues. With 6 bases removed from V and 8 bases from J, the gap between germline ends came to 16 bases. Germline CDR1 reads MNHEY; CDR2 reads SMNVEV (reference sequence). The DNA of the CDR3 is TGTGCCAGCAGATTGGCCCGGCAGGGAGGCTACACCTTC. Protein sequence: CASRLARQGGYTF.

The chain recombines TRBV7-9 with TRBJ1-4; D remains ambiguous. From germline, CDR1 is SEHNR and CDR2 FQNEAQ (reference sequence). The V and J ends lost 2 bases and 7 bases respectively, with 5 bases between them. The CDR3 spans 12 residues. CDR3 in amino acids: CASSLLSEKLFF. The CDR3 DNA reads as TGTGCCAGCAGCTTACTTAGTGAAAAACTGTTTTTT.

This clone appeared once. The V and J genes are TRBV6-2 or TRBV6-3 and TRBJ1-2; 9 nucleotides agree with TRBD1. The junction had 8 bases not matched to a gene; V was cut back by 3 bases and J by 6 bases. Per the germline V gene, CDR1 is MNHEY and CDR2 is SVGEGT. CDR3 size: 15 residues. The CDR3 here is CASSYSGTGFDGYTF. CDR3 DNA sequence: TGTGCCAGCAGTTATTCCGGGACAGGGTTTGATGGCTACACCTTC.

In this sample, this clone turned up a few times. The CDR3 nucleotides are TGTGCCAGCAGCCCCCGACAGCTCACTGAAGCTTTCTTT. Translation gives CASSPRQLTEAFF. This chain uses TRBV7-3 with TRBJ1-1, with D maybe TRBD1 (5 bases). Germline assignment: CDR1 SGHTA and CDR2 FQGTGA. Trimming took 5 bases from V and 4 from J, leaving 11 bases between them. The CDR3 length is 13 residues.

The genes are TRBV4-1 and TRBJ2-1, with 9 bases fitting TRBD2. Germline CDR1 MGHRA, CDR2 YSYEKL. The CDR3 has 17 amino acids. Trimming cost V 7 bases and J 3 bases; bases outside gene matches: 13. This CDR3 is CASNPSGNNYDYNEQFF. CDR3 DNA: TGCGCCAGCAATCCTAGCGGGAATAATTACGACTACAATGAGCAGTTCTTC.

The chain couples TRBV30 to TRBJ1-1; D not resolved. V lost 3 bases and J 1 base, leaving 9 bases between the germline ends. The CDR3 is made up of 13 amino acids. Germline V gene data show CDR1 as GTSNPN and CDR2 as SVGIG (reference sequence). CDR3 loop: CAWSGQRNTEAFF. The DNA of the CDR3 is TGTGCCTGGAGCGGGCAAAGGAACACTGAAGCTTTCTTT.

This chain joins TRBV15 and TRBJ2-7; TRBD2 matches at 8 bases. CDR3 length: 15 residues. V lost 2 bases and J lost 2; bases outside the gene matches: 5. Germline loops: CDR1 LNHNV, CDR2 YYDKDF (reference sequence). The CDR3 DNA sequence: TGTGCCACCAGCAGATTGGCGGGGGGCACCTACGAGCAGTACTTC. This sequence encodes CATSRLAGGTYEQYF. The whole variable domain, filled in from reference TRBV15 and TRBJ2-7, reads DAMVIQNPRYQVTQFGKPVTLSCSQTLNHNVMYWYQQKSSQAPKLLFHYYDKDFNNEADTPDNFQSRRPNTSFCFLDIRSPGLGDTAMYLCATSRLAGGTYEQYFGPGTRLTVT.

The chain links TRBV6-5 to TRBJ1-5, with D hard to call. The V end lost 5 bases, the J end lost 5 bases, and 10 bases lay between the germline ends. CDR3 size: 13 residues. Germline CDR1 and CDR2: MNHEY and SVGAGI. The CDR3 DNA reads as TGTGCCAGCAGTCAGGAGGACGATCAGCCCCAGCATTTT. Residues: CASSQEDDQPQHF.

The gene calls are TRBV30 and TRBJ2-7; 11 bases agree with TRBD1. This CDR3 is built from 14 residues. V shed 2 bases and J 2 bases; nucleotides not matched to a gene: 2. Germline V gives CDR1 GTSNPN, CDR2 SVGIG (reference sequence). CDR3 sequence: CAWSMGQGAYEQYF. The CDR3 coding sequence is TGTGCCTGGAGTATGGGACAGGGGGCCTACGAGCAGTACTTC.

J is TRBJ1-5 and V is TRBV2; D remains ambiguous. There are 13 residues in the CDR3. Germline CDR1 and CDR2: SNHLY and FYNNEI. The ends were cut back, 6 bases at V and 3 bases at J, with 9 bases in the middle. This CDR3 is CASSSDHNQPQHF. CDR3 coding DNA: TGTGCCAGCAGCTCCGACCACAATCAGCCCCAGCATTTT.

The chain is built from TRBV11-2 and TRBJ1-4, with D perhaps TRBD1 (6 bases). CDR1 is SGHAT and CDR2 is FQNNGV in the germline V gene. V was pared by 7 bases and J by 7 bases, with 19 bases between. The CDR3 has 15 residues. CDR3 sequence reads: CASNLGGGWGEKLFF. The CDR3 DNA reads as TGTGCCAGCAATCTAGGAGGGGGGTGGGGTGAAAAACTGTTTTTT.

This clone has just a few counts. The genes are TRBV7-9 and TRBJ2-1; no clear D gene. CDR3 size: 14 residues. The V gene lost 5 bases and the J gene lost 1 base, with 9 bases spanning the gap. Germline V gives CDR1 SEHNR, CDR2 FQNEAQ (reference sequence). The CDR3 DNA is TGTGCCAGCAGCCGCTCGGGTTCCTACAATGAGCAGTTCTTC. Translating it yields CASSRSGSYNEQFF.

V is TRBV7-8 and J is TRBJ2-7, with 8 bases that match TRBD2. Unmatched junction bases numbered 13, after V lost 5 bases and J lost 1 base. This CDR3 region has 17 residues. Germline V lookup: CDR1 SGHVS, CDR2 FQNEAQ. CDR3 region: CASSLTSGGGGSYEQYF. The CDR3 nucleotides read TGTGCCAGCAGCCTCACCTCCGGGGGGGGAGGGTCCTACGAGCAGTACTTC.

The rearrangement uses TRBV6-6 and TRBJ1-1; no clear D gene. This CDR3 contains 13 residues. Germline V CDR1 and CDR2: MNHNY, SVGAGI (reference sequence). V shed 0 bases and J shed 1 base, with 3 bases lying between them. CDR3 loop: CASSYSWNTEAFF. The CDR3 bases are TGTGCCAGCAGTTACTCCTGGAACACTGAAGCTTTCTTT.

The gene calls are TRBV5-4 and TRBJ1-2, with TRBD1 identical over 7 bases. The CDR3 contains 15 residues. The V gene end was trimmed by 0 bases and the J gene end by 3 bases; junction bases not matched to a gene: 5. Germline V gene data show CDR1 as SGHNT and CDR2 as YYREEE (reference sequence). The chain's CDR3 is CASSLGGRGDYGYTF. The CDR3 DNA is TGTGCCAGCAGCTTGGGGGGCAGGGGGGACTATGGCTACACCTTC.

This CDR3 reads CASSLIGGLGANVLTF. CDR3 coding DNA: TGTGCCAGCAGCTTAATCGGGGGCCTTGGGGCCAACGTCCTGACTTTC. The chain employs TRBV7-3 and TRBJ2-6; the D call may be TRBD1 or TRBD2 (6 bases each). From germline, CDR1 is SGHTA and CDR2 FQGTGA. The CDR3 loop spans 16 amino acids. The V gene lost 1 base and the J gene lost 3 bases, with 10 bases spanning the gap.

The CDR3: CASYATGELFF. Here the CDR3 DNA reads TGTGCCAGCTACGCCACCGGGGAGCTGTTTTTT. The chain is built from TRBV2 and TRBJ2-2; D is uncertain. The germline V and J ends were trimmed by 8 bases and 4 bases, with 5 bases remaining between them. CDR1 is SNHLY and CDR2 is FYNNEI in the germline V gene. There are 11 residues in the CDR3.

This chain joins TRBV12-3 or TRBV12-4 and TRBJ1-1; D is perhaps TRBD1 (5 bases). Between the trimmed V and J ends, which lost 1 base and 7 bases, there was a span of 7 bases. The CDR3 is 12 amino acids. The CDR3 nucleotides are TGTGCCAGCAGTTTAGTTAGGGGTGAAGCTTTCTTT. It encodes CASSLVRGEAFF.

This sequence joins TRBV4-1 and TRBJ2-5, with D unclear. Germline CDR1 reads MGHRA; CDR2 reads YSYEKL. Trimming took 1 base from V and 4 from J, leaving 16 bases between them. CDR3 length: 16 residues. The chain's CDR3 is CASSQALIGRGETQYF. Here the CDR3 DNA reads TGCGCCAGCAGCCAAGCTCTAATCGGCCGCGGAGAGACCCAGTACTTC.

V and J are TRBV20-1 and TRBJ2-7, with unresolved D. The V and J ends lost 3 bases and 0 bases respectively, with 18 bases between them. The CDR3 runs 16 residues. Germline V gives CDR1 DFQATT, CDR2 SNEGSKA (reference sequence). The CDR3 DNA reads TGCAGTGCTAGTAGTATTGGGCACAGCAGCTCCTACGAGCAGTACTTC. This encodes CSASSIGHSSSYEQYF.

The chain is built from TRBV6-5 and TRBJ2-2, with 7 bases fitting TRBD1. The junction had 1 base not matched to a gene; V was cut back by 6 bases and J by 0 bases. The CDR3 is 14 residues long. The germline CDR1 and CDR2 sequences are MNHEY and SVGAGI. The CDR3 protein is CASRGQTNTGELFF. The CDR3 nucleotides read TGTGCCAGCAGGGGACAGACGAACACCGGGGAGCTGTTTTTT.

J is TRBJ1-5 and V is TRBV18; D gene unclear. CDR1 is KGHSH, CDR2 LQKENI, per germline. This CDR3 has 14 residues. V shed 1 base and J shed 1 base, with 5 bases lying between them. DNA of the CDR3: TGTGCCAGCTCACCACGGGCCAGCAATCAGCCCCAGCATTTT. Translation: CASSPRASNQPQHF.

The chain joins TRBV7-9 to TRBJ2-3; D is uncertain. Trimming removed 1 base from V and 2 bases from J, with 13 bases in between. The CDR3 sequence is 16 residues long. The germline V gene encodes CDR1 SEHNR and CDR2 FQNEAQ (reference sequence). In nucleotides, the CDR3 is TGTGCCAGCAGCTTAGACCTAAAACGCCCCACAGATACGCAGTATTTT. Protein: CASSLDLKRPTDTQYF. Drawing the rest from reference TRBV7-9 and TRBJ2-3, the complete variable domain is DTGVSQNPRHKITKRGQNVTFRCDPISEHNRLYWYRQTLGQGPEFLTYFQNEAQLEKSRLLSDRFSAERPKGSFSTLEIQRTEQGDSAMYLCASSLDLKRPTDTQYFGPGTRLTVL.

V is TRBV11-3 and J is TRBJ2-7; D might be TRBD1 (7 bases). V shed 7 bases and J shed 4 bases, with 17 bases lying between them. This CDR3 region has 14 residues. Germline V gene lookup returns CDR1 SGHNT and CDR2 YENEEA. CDR3 in amino acids: CASTPRSGGYEQYF. CDR3 bases: TGTGCCAGCACCCCCAGGTCAGGGGGGTACGAGCAGTACTTC.

The gene calls are TRBV19 and TRBJ2-1, with 8 bases fitting TRBD2. J was trimmed by 3 bases and V by 6 bases; bases with no gene match: 4. Germline V gene data show CDR1 as LNHDA and CDR2 as SQIVND (reference sequence). The CDR3 loop spans 14 amino acids. As DNA, the CDR3 is TGTGCCAGTAGCCCGGGGGGGCTCTACAATGAGCAGTTCTTC. The encoded protein is CASSPGGLYNEQFF.

This rearrangement joins TRBV4-2 to TRBJ1-4, with 10 bases fitting TRBD1. This CDR3 is built from 15 residues. V trimming: 4 bases; J trimming: 8 bases; junction bases outside the gene matches: 7. The germline V gene has CDR1 LGHNA and CDR2 YNFKEQ. This chain's CDR3 is CASSPRQGAEEKLFF. In nucleotides, the CDR3 is TGTGCCAGCAGCCCGAGACAGGGGGCTGAGGAAAAACTGTTTTTT.

This chain links TRBV4-3 with TRBJ2-7; TRBD2 matches 8 bases. Germline trimming cut 6 bases from V and 6 bases from J; bases unmatched to any gene: 4. The length of the CDR3 is 12 residues. Germline CDR1 LGHNA, CDR2 YSLEER. The CDR3: CASSNSGVEQYF. CDR3 sequence (DNA): TGCGCCAGCAGTAATAGCGGGGTCGAGCAGTACTTC.